This is a list of T cell receptor beta chains from one sample in a study of blood T cell repertoires in COVID-19. Here immunoSEQ multiplex PCR was the method, and the copy in TCRdb shows in-frame clones only, minus some. The sample lists approximately 94,000 clones; about 90% were seen once. What was sequenced was peripheral blood. The receptors come from a woman in her sixties or seventies with acute or convalescent COVID-19. Each CDR3 is given with its conserved first and last residue. Clone size is not always given. Where it is, it says once, few, many or a class for expanded clones.

abundance: -
v_gene: TRBV28
CDR3aa: CASSLNSGGTTDTQYF

abundance: -
v_gene: TRBV5-6
CDR3aa: CASSSGQNNEQFF

abundance: few
v_gene: TRBV2
CDR3aa: CASQISSYNEQFF

abundance: few
v_gene: TRBV5-1
CDR3aa: CASSLGQHNSPLHF

abundance: -
v_gene: TRBV27
CDR3aa: CASSSPYQETQYF

abundance: once
v_gene: TRBV7-9
CDR3aa: CASSLLGAGRQQETQYF

abundance: -
v_gene: TRBV5-5
CDR3aa: CASRGGRGRIYGYTF

abundance: -
v_gene: TRBV3-1/TRBV3-2
CDR3aa: CASSQEVAAKNIQYF

abundance: -
v_gene: TRBV7-3
CDR3aa: CASSLLAGNYNEQFF

abundance: few
v_gene: TRBV18
CDR3aa: CASSPGLADQETQYF

abundance: -
v_gene: TRBV5-4
CDR3aa: CASSHTRSGTGGSNQPQHF

abundance: -
v_gene: TRBV7-3
CDR3aa: CASSSTLNEQFF

abundance: -
v_gene: TRBV11-2
CDR3aa: CASSLGDRGQETQYF

abundance: -
v_gene: TRBV10-1
CDR3aa: CASSKTIAGYSSYNEQFF

abundance: -
v_gene: TRBV9
CDR3aa: CASSVADLSSYEQYF

abundance: few
v_gene: TRBV6-5
CDR3aa: CASSISGGRAQHF

abundance: -
v_gene: TRBV24-1
CDR3aa: CATSESGTGNTEAFF

abundance: -
v_gene: TRBV19
CDR3aa: CASSMERQGPYTDTQYF

abundance: -
v_gene: TRBV5-6
CDR3aa: CASSYDDRGVYEQFF

abundance: -
v_gene: TRBV19
CDR3aa: CASSRGGNSNQPQHF

abundance: -
v_gene: TRBV15
CDR3aa: CATSRVAGGTETQYF

abundance: -
v_gene: TRBV18
CDR3aa: CASSPLSGDQETQYF

abundance: -
v_gene: TRBV28
CDR3aa: CASSSPWTSTDTQYF

abundance: -
v_gene: TRBV7-2
CDR3aa: CASSLQGFYNSPLHF

abundance: -
v_gene: TRBV5-4
CDR3aa: CASSLAGTLLEQYF

abundance: -
v_gene: TRBV30
CDR3aa: CAWSPPRLAGAYNEQFF

abundance: -
v_gene: TRBV27
CDR3aa: CASSKKDSYEQYF

abundance: -
v_gene: TRBV6-4
CDR3aa: CASSEEGGGTDTQYF

abundance: -
v_gene: TRBV5-4
CDR3aa: CASSLSMNTEAFF

abundance: once
v_gene: TRBV18
CDR3aa: CASSGGTSGYNEQFF

abundance: -
v_gene: TRBV3-1/TRBV3-2
CDR3aa: CASSHLRGEYNEQFF

abundance: -
v_gene: TRBV6-1
CDR3aa: CASSERTGTLMAQHF

abundance: -
v_gene: TRBV5-1
CDR3aa: CASSLLGQYYEQYF

abundance: -
v_gene: TRBV7-8
CDR3aa: CASSEWGAGSSYNEQFF

abundance: -
v_gene: TRBV6-5
CDR3aa: CASSPGRQNNEQFF

abundance: few
v_gene: TRBV5-1
CDR3aa: CASSQDRVNSPLHF

abundance: -
v_gene: TRBV19
CDR3aa: CASSSPGQVSGANVLTF

abundance: -
v_gene: TRBV5-1
CDR3aa: CASSLDSGKYNEQFF

abundance: once
v_gene: TRBV6-1
CDR3aa: CASSEASGRSYEQYF

abundance: -
v_gene: TRBV2
CDR3aa: CASSGAPNTEAFF

abundance: -
v_gene: TRBV9
CDR3aa: CASSSNRAGSPLHF

abundance: few
v_gene: TRBV28
CDR3aa: CASIQGSFGGNTIYF

abundance: -
v_gene: TRBV12-3/TRBV12-4
CDR3aa: CASSFGAGNTIYF

abundance: -
v_gene: TRBV6-5
CDR3aa: CASRSTGAPNTEAFF

abundance: -
v_gene: TRBV7-9
CDR3aa: CASTRTGWEGETQYF

abundance: -
v_gene: TRBV5-1
CDR3aa: CASSLGLAGELFF

abundance: -
v_gene: TRBV30
CDR3aa: CAWSPRGLAGVNEQFF

abundance: -
v_gene: TRBV21-1
CDR3aa: CASSSNVGTLEKLFF

abundance: once
v_gene: TRBV7-9
CDR3aa: CASSQQVVTEAFF

abundance: -
v_gene: TRBV6-5
CDR3aa: CASSYSTGFEQYF

abundance: once
v_gene: TRBV5-1
CDR3aa: CASSPTGQGRTDTQYF

abundance: -
v_gene: TRBV6-5
CDR3aa: CASSYEGAQQFF

abundance: -
v_gene: TRBV4-2
CDR3aa: CASSQDREDGYTF

abundance: -
v_gene: TRBV20-1
CDR3aa: CSASFRGGQGRQETQYF

abundance: -
v_gene: TRBV18
CDR3aa: CASSPSLGGQGPDTQYF

abundance: -
v_gene: TRBV11-2
CDR3aa: CASSLGGLPRDTQYF

abundance: -
v_gene: TRBV28
CDR3aa: CASSHEEALGETQYF